A selection of T cell receptor beta chains follows, all from one sample in a study of PD-1 blockade in classical Hodgkin lymphoma. Sequenced by immunoSEQ multiplex PCR; TCRdb stores in-frame clones only, minus some. The sample consists of 99,000 or so clones, about 92% of them appearing once. Sample: peripheral blood mononuclear cells (PBMCs), taken before the fourth cycle of nivolumab. These receptors came from a human donor with classical Hodgkin lymphoma. The CDR3 runs from the conserved cysteine through the conserved F or W. The D gene is left open where the match is weak. Clone size is given for some rows only: seen once, a few or many times, or a class if the clone is expanded.

>TRBJ1-3|NA|NA|TRBV7-2
CASSLSGGSANTIYF
TGTGCCAGCAGCCTTTCTGGGGGGAGTGCAAACACCATATATTTT
>TRBJ2-7|TRBD1|NA|TRBV28
CASTPTGGGSLSYEQYF
TGTGCCAGCACCCCGACAGGGGGAGGGTCCCTCTCCTACGAGCAGTACTTC
>TRBJ2-3|NA|NA|TRBV4-3
CASSQGQNFHTQYF
TGCGCCAGCAGCCAAGGACAGAATTTTCATACGCAGTATTTT
>TRBJ2-5|TRBD2|NA|TRBV4-1
CASSQDPAGVETQYF
TGCGCCAGCAGCCAAGACCCAGCGGGAGTGGAGACCCAGTACTTC
>TRBJ1-1|NA|NA|TRBV6-5
CASSYGRHTEAFF
TGTGCCAGCAGTTACGGTCGGCACACTGAAGCTTTCTTT
>TRBJ1-3|NA|few|TRBV7-2
CASSFASGSGNTIYF
TGTGCCAGCAGCTTTGCGTCCGGCTCTGGAAACACCATATATTTT
>TRBJ1-1|NA|NA|TRBV4-1
CASSQDGWAAGANTEAFF
TGCGCCAGCAGCCAAGATGGTTGGGCGGCAGGGGCGAACACTGAAGCTTTCTTT
>TRBJ1-2|NA|once|TRBV29-1
CSVTEGGTAGGYTF
TGCAGCGTTACGGAGGGGGGGACCGCGGGCGGCTACACCTTC
>TRBJ2-7|TRBD1|NA|TRBV10-3
CAISEPGQGIYEQYF
TGTGCCATCAGTGAGCCGGGACAGGGGATATACGAGCAGTACTTC
>TRBJ1-2|TRBD1|NA|TRBV10-3
CAISPTGGDRGYTF
TGTGCCATCAGCCCGACAGGGGGAGACCGAGGCTACACCTTC
>TRBJ2-7|NA|NA|TRBV11-2
CASSLGQPARSYEQYF
TGTGCCAGCAGCTTGGGACAACCAGCCCGCTCCTACGAGCAGTACTTC
>TRBJ2-1|NA|NA|TRBV13
CASSLELGGSYNEQFF
TGTGCCAGCAGCTTAGAACTAGGGGGATCCTACAATGAGCAGTTCTTC
>TRBJ2-2|NA|once|TRBV7-9
CASSQVARGGRGTGELFF
TGTGCCAGCAGCCAGGTCGCAAGGGGCGGTCGAGGCACCGGGGAGCTGTTTTTT
>TRBJ2-7|TRBD2|NA|TRBV2
CATTATGGRAYEQYF
TGTGCCACCACCGCTACGGGAGGCCGGGCCTACGAGCAGTACTTC
>TRBJ2-5|NA|NA|TRBV14
CASSQVFRETQYF
TGTGCCAGCAGCCAAGTCTTTAGGGAGACCCAGTACTTC
>TRBJ2-1|TRBD2|NA|TRBV11-2
CASSLWAGVHEQFF
TGTGCCAGCAGCTTATGGGCGGGAGTGCATGAGCAGTTCTTC
>TRBJ2-2|TRBD1|NA|TRBV6-5
CASSYSGTGYGELFF
TGTGCCAGCAGTTACAGTGGGACAGGGTACGGGGAGCTGTTTTTT
>TRBJ2-7|NA|once|TRBV4-1
CASSQERRTSEEQYF
TGCGCCAGCAGCCAAGAACGCCGAACGAGTGAGGAGCAGTACTTC
>TRBJ2-1|TRBD2|NA|TRBV7-6
CASSLPQWGLGNEQFF
TGTGCCAGCAGCTTACCTCAGTGGGGACTAGGTAATGAGCAGTTCTTC
>TRBJ1-5|NA|NA|TRBV30
CAWSADGVRSNQPQHF
TGTGCCTGGAGTGCTGACGGGGTTAGGAGCAATCAGCCCCAGCATTTT
>TRBJ2-3|TRBD2|NA|TRBV18
CAGSTSGASTDTQYF
TGTGCCGGATCGACTAGCGGAGCTAGCACAGATACGCAGTATTTT
>TRBJ1-1|TRBD1|few|TRBV28
CASSSTGLNTEAFF
TGTGCCAGCAGTTCGACAGGGTTGAACACTGAAGCTTTCTTT
>TRBJ2-3|NA|NA|TRBV19
CASSPGLWPDTQYF
TGTGCCAGTAGTCCGGGACTCTGGCCAGATACGCAGTATTTT
>TRBJ1-5|NA|NA|TRBV19
CASSLRGSNQPQHF
TGTGCCAGTAGCCTCAGGGGTAGCAATCAGCCCCAGCATTTT
>TRBJ1-1|NA|NA|TRBV4-1
CASSQEGGAMNTEAFF
TGCGCCAGCAGCCAAGAGGGGGGGGCCATGAACACTGAAGCTTTCTTT
>TRBJ2-5|NA|NA|TRBV6-1
CASSINVQETQYF
TGTGCCAGCAGCATTAATGTCCAAGAGACCCAGTACTTC
>TRBJ2-1|NA|few|TRBV7-9
CASSFNEQFF
TGTGCCAGCAGCTTCAATGAGCAGTTCTTC
>TRBJ2-2|NA|NA|TRBV2
CASSEPWRENTGELFF
TGTGCCAGCAGTGAACCTTGGCGGGAGAACACCGGGGAGCTGTTTTTT
>TRBJ2-3|TRBD2|once|TRBV12-5
CASGPGTSHGDTQYF
TGTGCTAGTGGGCCCGGGACTAGTCACGGGGATACGCAGTATTTT
>TRBJ2-1|NA|NA|TRBV5-4
CASSRNSWPDEQFF
TGTGCCAGCAGCCGCAACTCGTGGCCGGATGAGCAGTTCTTC
>TRBJ2-1|NA|NA|TRBV12-5
CASGLTDEQFF
TGTGCTAGTGGTTTGACAGATGAGCAGTTCTTC
>TRBJ2-2|NA|NA|TRBV7-6
CASSLRAYGELFF
TGTGCCAGCAGCTTAAGGGCTTACGGGGAGCTGTTTTTT
>TRBJ2-7|NA|NA|TRBV5-1
CASSPDAYEQYF
TGCGCCAGCAGCCCGGACGCGTACGAGCAGTACTTC
>TRBJ2-1|TRBD2|NA|TRBV6-4
CASSESSGGGYEQFF
TGTGCCAGCAGTGAATCTAGCGGGGGGGGCTATGAGCAGTTCTTC
>TRBJ2-7|TRBD2|NA|TRBV19
CASSAALRETYEQYF
TGTGCCAGTAGTGCCGCTTTGCGGGAGACCTACGAGCAGTACTTC
>TRBJ2-7|NA|once|TRBV28
CASRGGGPYEQYF
TGTGCCAGCAGGGGAGGGGGCCCTTACGAGCAGTACTTC
>TRBJ2-1|NA|many|TRBV5-1
CASSSPYGGADRIINEQFF
TGCGCCAGCAGCTCCCCCTATGGGGGAGCCGACCGAATTATTAATGAGCAGTTCTTC
>TRBJ2-7|TRBD1|NA|TRBV6-5
CASSYTGTGGYEQYF
TGTGCCAGCAGTTACACCGGGACAGGGGGCTACGAGCAGTACTTC
>TRBJ2-7|NA|NA|TRBV5-3
CARSPHVAHEQYF
TGTGCCAGAAGCCCTCACGTCGCCCACGAGCAGTACTTC
>TRBJ1-1|TRBD1|once|TRBV11-2
CASSTEDRGNTEAFF
TGTGCCAGCAGCACCGAGGACAGGGGGAACACTGAAGCTTTCTTT
>TRBJ2-7|NA|NA|TRBV27
CASSLFREFEQYF
TGTGCCAGCAGTTTATTTAGGGAATTCGAGCAGTACTTC
>TRBJ2-7|TRBD2|NA|TRBV18
CASSRPGLASFLDEQYF
TGTGCCAGCTCACGGCCGGGACTAGCCTCTTTTTTGGACGAGCAGTACTTC
>TRBJ1-1|NA|NA|TRBV6-1
CASSEKATNTEAFF
TGTGCCAGCAGTGAAAAGGCCACCAACACTGAAGCTTTCTTT
>TRBJ2-1|NA|NA|TRBV11-3
CASSLEVKGPRSEQFF
TGTGCCAGCAGCTTAGAGGTAAAGGGGCCGAGGAGTGAGCAGTTCTTC
>TRBJ2-1|TRBD2|NA|TRBV7-9
CASSHLAGGDHNEQFF
TGTGCCAGCAGTCACCTAGCGGGAGGGGACCACAATGAGCAGTTCTTC
>TRBJ1-2|NA|NA|TRBV11-1
CASSQDLGGYGYTF
TGTGCCAGCAGCCAGGACCTAGGGGGGTATGGCTACACCTTC
>TRBJ1-2|NA|NA|TRBV19
CASSDYYGYTF
TGTGCCAGTAGTGATTACTATGGCTACACCTTC
>TRBJ1-2|NA|NA|TRBV28
CASSSGPRGYGYTF
TGTGCCAGCAGTTCTGGACCGCGCGGCTATGGCTACACCTTC
>TRBJ2-5|NA|NA|TRBV6-5
CASSLGSGLQETQYF
TGTGCCAGCAGTCTAGGGTCGGGACTCCAAGAGACCCAGTACTTC
>TRBJ1-5|NA|NA|TRBV7-2
CASSSGSRNQPQHF
TGTGCCAGCAGCTCAGGTTCGAGGAATCAGCCCCAGCATTTT
>TRBJ2-1|TRBD2|NA|TRBV9
CASSPTGLAYNEQFF
TGTGCCAGCAGCCCCACCGGACTAGCTTACAATGAGCAGTTCTTC
>TRBJ2-7|NA|once|TRBV2
CASRRGGTLGEQYF
TGTGCCAGCAGGAGGGGGGGCACCCTCGGAGAGCAGTACTTC
>TRBJ2-1|NA|NA|TRBV5-1
CASSLWQSANEQFF
TGCGCCAGCAGCTTGTGGCAGTCCGCCAATGAGCAGTTCTTC
>TRBJ2-7|NA|NA|TRBV7-9
CASSLGQDSPSYEQYF
TGTGCCAGCAGCTTGGGCCAGGACTCTCCCTCCTACGAGCAGTACTTC
>TRBJ2-5|NA|many|TRBV25-1
CASSKTSLTGQETQYF
TGTGCCAGCAGTAAAACTTCCTTGACAGGCCAAGAGACCCAGTACTTC
>TRBJ1-4|NA|NA|TRBV10-3
CAILEAWGEKLFF
TGTGCCATCCTCGAGGCCTGGGGGGAAAAACTGTTTTTT